These 23 T cell receptor beta chains came from one sample sequenced in a study of blood T cells in healthy people across ages. Combining a sample-barcoded 5' primer with a J-beta primer mix, a second PCR ran for roughly 7 to 11 cycles. TCRdb independently ran MiXCR on the 5' RACE reads; one entry per CDR3 protein. The sample contains 1.8 million or so distinct CDR3 sequences, 30% to 40% of which appear only once. Sequencing was performed on blood. These receptors all come from a human donor in good health.

The chain has TRBV28 and TRBJ1-2, with 7 bases aligning to TRBD1. The germline V gene has CDR1 MDHEN and CDR2 SYDVKM. The CDR3 contains 16 residues. J lost 4 bases, V lost 4 bases, and 12 bases had no gene match. CDR3 residues: CASSSPTGIISYGYTF. The CDR3, as DNA: TGTGCCAGCAGTTCCCCGACAGGGATTATTTCCTATGGCTACACCTTC.

The V and J genes are TRBV3-1 and TRBJ1-2; no reliable D call. V shed 3 bases and J shed 11 bases, with 10 bases lying between them. This CDR3 region has 11 residues. CDR1 LGHDT and CDR2 YNNKEL come from the germline V gene (reference sequence). CDR3 sequence: CASSQDRSYTF. CDR3 coding DNA: TGTGCCAGCAGCCAGGATCGGAGTTACACCTTC. Using reference TRBV3-1 and TRBJ1-2 for the parts outside the CDR3, the full variable domain is DTAVSQTPKYLVTQMGNDKSIKCEQNLGHDTMYWYKQDSKKFLKIMFSYNNKELIINETVPNRFSPKSPDKAHLNLHINSLELGDSAVYFCASSQDRSYTFGSGTRLTVV.

The chain couples TRBV20-1 to TRBJ1-4, with a weak D call TRBD1 (6 bases). Germline values: CDR1 DFQATT, CDR2 SNEGSKA (reference sequence). The CDR3 totals 14 residues. Deletions cut 2 bases from V and 4 bases from J, with 11 bases between. CDR3 sequence reads: CSARSRGSNEKLFF. In DNA, the CDR3 is TGCAGTGCTAGATCGAGGGGGAGTAATGAAAAACTGTTTTTT.

This clonotype was found many times. The genes are TRBV9 and TRBJ1-1; no firm D call. Trimming shortened V by 7 bases and J by 1 base, and 11 bases separated the two germline ends. This CDR3 region has 13 residues. From germline, CDR1 is SGDLS and CDR2 YYNGEE. CDR3 sequence (DNA): TGTGCCAGCGCGTTGCGGCAGAACACTGAAGCTTTCTTT. Translating it yields CASALRQNTEAFF.

This clonotype has more than one count but fewer than ten. CDR3 in amino acids: CASSHKTPNTEAFF. The CDR3 coding sequence is TGTGCCAGCTCACACAAAACCCCCAACACTGAAGCTTTCTTT. The chain uses TRBV18 and TRBJ1-1; D remains unclear. V shed 4 bases and J shed 2 bases, with 11 bases lying between them. This CDR3 region has 14 residues. Germline V CDR1 and CDR2: KGHSH, LQKENI.

This clonotype was detected only a few times. The chain combines TRBV5-1 with TRBJ1-5; D possibly corresponds to TRBD1 (5 bases). The V end lost 1 base, the J end lost 0 bases, and 8 bases lay between the germline ends. CDR1 SGHRS and CDR2 YFSETQ come from the germline V gene. The CDR3 length is 15 residues. The CDR3 sequence: CASSLRGSSNQPQHF. In nucleotides, the CDR3 is TGCGCCAGCAGCTTGAGGGGTTCTAGCAATCAGCCCCAGCATTTT. The full variable domain, completed using reference TRBV5-1 and TRBJ1-5, is KAGVTQTPRYLIKTRGQQVTLSCSPISGHRSVSWYQQTPGQGLQFLFEYFSETQRNKGNFPGRFSGRQFSNSRSEMNVSTLELGDSALYLCASSLRGSSNQPQHFGDGTRLSIL.

This clonotype was seen only a few times. The J gene is TRBJ2-4, the V gene TRBV25-1; 8 bases are shared with TRBD1. Germline V gives CDR1 MGHDK, CDR2 SYGVNS. With V trimmed by 8 bases and J by 13 bases, 16 bases remained unmatched. This CDR3 spans 14 amino acids. Here the CDR3 DNA reads TGTGCCAGCGCACCAGGGGGCCCCCTACTCAAGCAGTACTTC. It is translated as CASAPGGPLLKQYF. Combining the CDR3 with reference TRBV25-1 and TRBJ2-4 gives the whole variable domain EADIYQTPRYLVIGTGKKITLECSQTMGHDKMYWYQQDPGMELHLIHYSYGVNSTEKGDLSSESTVSRIRTEHFPLTLESARPSHTSQYLCASAPGGPLLKQYFGAGTRLSVL.

The chain uses TRBV4-2 and TRBJ1-2; D gene uncertain. V lost 1 base and J 2 bases, leaving 11 bases between the germline ends. Germline V lookup: CDR1 LGHNA, CDR2 YNFKEQ. The CDR3 is 15 amino acids. DNA of the CDR3: TGTGCCAGCAGCCAAGCTATCGTCAGCAACTATGGCTACACCTTC. It yields the protein CASSQAIVSNYGYTF.

A remark on this clonotype: The germline gene is not matched at one end of the junction; a read error may be the cause. The rearrangement uses TRBV20-1 and TRBJ2-4; 8 bases agree with TRBD2. The last part of the DNA fits TRBJ2-7 better; the J call may be wrong. Germline-derived CDR1 and CDR2 are DFQATT and SNEGSKA (reference sequence). The CDR3 consists of 15 residues. The CDR3 coding sequence is TGCAGTGCTGGAGATCAGCGGGGGTCCTCCTACGAGCAGTACTTC. As protein: CSAGDQRGSSYEQYF.

This chain links TRBV4-2 with TRBJ1-5, with D hard to call. The CDR3 is made up of 16 amino acids. Germline assignment: CDR1 LGHNA and CDR2 YNFKEQ. Trimming cost V 0 bases and J 1 base, with 10 bases left between them. CDR3 DNA sequence: TGTGCCAGCAGCCAAGAAGGTGAAGGGAGCAATCAGCCCCAGCATTTT. Translating gives CASSQEGEGSNQPQHF.

This clonotype turned up a few times. J is TRBJ2-3 and V is TRBV6-5; TRBD1 is a possible D gene (6 bases). The germline V gene encodes CDR1 MNHEY and CDR2 SVGAGI. Trimming took 0 bases from V and 0 from J, leaving 16 bases between them. The CDR3 is made up of 18 amino acids. The CDR3 sequence is CASSYSTTTGRSTDTQYF. Here the CDR3 DNA reads TGTGCCAGCAGTTACTCGACCACTACAGGGAGAAGCACAGATACGCAGTATTTT.

The rearrangement links TRBV9 to TRBJ1-2; TRBD1 aligns across 10 bases. Germline V gives CDR1 SGDLS, CDR2 YYNGEE. V shed 2 bases and J 3 bases; nucleotides not matched to a gene: 10. The CDR3 spans 17 residues. CDR3 bases: TGTGCCAGCAGCGTCCAGCCCGGGACAGGGGACCACTATGGCTACACCTTC. Amino acids: CASSVQPGTGDHYGYTF. The full variable domain, with the rest looked up from reference TRBV9 and TRBJ1-2, is DSGVTQTPKHLITATGQRVTLRCSPRSGDLSVYWYQQSLDQGLQFLIQYYNGEERAKGNILERFSAQQFPDLHSELNLSSLELGDSALYFCASSVQPGTGDHYGYTFGSGTRLTVV.

This clonotype has ten or more counts. The V call is TRBV29-1, the J call TRBJ1-2; D possibly corresponds to TRBD1 (6 bases). V was pared by 8 bases and J by 6 bases, with 22 bases between. The CDR3 has 14 amino acids. Germline CDR1 reads SQVTM; CDR2 reads ANQGSEA. This CDR3 reads CSYSRWQGRNGYTF. The CDR3 DNA follows: TGCAGCTACTCCAGGTGGCAGGGGAGGAATGGCTACACCTTC.

The V call is TRBV29-1, the J call TRBJ2-7; a weak D match, TRBD2 (6 bases). The V end was cut by 5 bases, the J end by 0 bases, with 11 bases between. The CDR3 spans 13 residues. In germline, CDR1 is SQVTM, CDR2 ANQGSEA. The CDR3 DNA reads as TGCAGCGTTTCTAGCGCGAGCTCCTACGAGCAGTACTTC. Its protein is CSVSSASSYEQYF.

As concerns this clonotype: This may be a read error: a much more frequent sequence differs by one nucleotide. The rearrangement joins TRBV7-2 to TRBJ2-4; D may be TRBD2 (6 bases). The CDR3 sequence is 16 residues long. Germline loops: CDR1 SGHTA, CDR2 FQGNSA. CDR3 nucleotides: TGTGCCAGCAGCCTCAACAGAATACTAGCCAGAAACATTCAGTACTTC. It specifies CASSLNRILARNIQYF.

This clonotype was seen only a few times. The chain combines TRBV4-1 with TRBJ1-2; D call uncertain. V was pared by 4 bases and J by 0 bases, with 12 bases between. CDR3 length: 15 residues. The germline gives CDR1 MGHRA, CDR2 YSYEKL. For the CDR3, the DNA is TGCGCCAGCAGCCCCCATGAGGGTACTAACTATGGCTACACCTTC. Residues: CASSPHEGTNYGYTF.

Concerning this clonotype itself: A much larger clone is a single base away; this may be a read error. CDR3 bases: TGCGCCAGCAGCTCGGGACACCCGAACACTGAAGCTTTCTTT. Translated: CASSSGHPNTEAFF. The rearrangement joins TRBV5-1 to TRBJ1-1, with D possibly being TRBD1 (6 bases). Germline assignment: CDR1 SGHRS and CDR2 YFSETQ. Between the trimmed V and J ends, which lost 3 bases and 1 base, there was a span of 10 bases. CDR3 length: 14 residues.

The table lists this clonotype with a few counts. The chain links TRBV5-1 to TRBJ2-5; D possibly corresponds to TRBD2 (5 bases). V lost 1 base, J lost 5 bases, and 15 bases lay in between. Germline CDR1 reads SGHRS; CDR2 reads YFSETQ. This CDR3 region has 15 residues. The CDR3 nucleotides are TGCGCCAGCAGCTTGAACCCAGCGGAGAGGGAGACCCAGTACTTC. It specifies CASSLNPAERETQYF.

V is TRBV4-2 and J is TRBJ2-3; 10 bases match TRBD2. CDR1 and CDR2 (germline): LGHNA, YNFKEQ. V shed 3 bases, J shed 0 bases, and the junction held 18 bases outside the gene matches. This CDR3 comprises 21 residues. The DNA of the CDR3 is TGTGCCAGCAGCCACCTGCCGATGTGGTCTAGCGGGGGCACTAGCACAGATACGCAGTATTTT. Its protein product is CASSHLPMWSSGGTSTDTQYF.

Note on this clonotype: This may be a read error, as it is one base from a much larger clone. The chain combines TRBV12-3 or TRBV12-4 with TRBJ2-1, with D unclear. CDR3 length equals 14 residues. In DNA form, the CDR3 reads TGTGCCAGCAGTTTAGAACAGCCTTACAATGAGCAGGTCTTC. This encodes CASSLEQPYNEQVF.

This clonotype has a handful of counts. The rearrangement joins TRBV5-1 to TRBJ2-1; 7 bases map to TRBD2. Germline V CDR1 and CDR2: SGHRS, YFSETQ. V was pared by 1 base and J by 4 bases, with 5 bases of the junction left unmatched. The CDR3 contains 15 residues. The CDR3 coding sequence is TGCGCCAGCAGCTTGCGCCTAGCGGAGTACAATGAGCAGTTCTTC. Translation: CASSLRLAEYNEQFF.

This clonotype occurred a few times. The V and J genes are TRBV29-1 and TRBJ1-2; 9 bases are a match to TRBD1. The ends lost 3 bases at V and 5 bases at J; junction bases unmatched: 7. This CDR3 spans 14 amino acids. The V gene's germline CDR1 is SQVTM and CDR2 ANQGSEA. CDR3 in amino acids: CSVDQSGTGYGYTF. The CDR3 region has the DNA TGCAGCGTTGACCAATCCGGGACAGGGTATGGCTACACCTTC.

This clonotype was recorded a few times. The chain joins TRBV5-1 to TRBJ1-1; no clear D gene. Per the germline V gene, CDR1 is SGHRS and CDR2 is YFSETQ. The CDR3 runs to 14 residues. V was clipped by 0 bases and J by 1 base, with 7 bases between them. The CDR3 region has the DNA TGCGCCAGCAGCTTGGAGGTGAGGAACACTGAAGCTTTCTTT. It yields the protein CASSLEVRNTEAFF.